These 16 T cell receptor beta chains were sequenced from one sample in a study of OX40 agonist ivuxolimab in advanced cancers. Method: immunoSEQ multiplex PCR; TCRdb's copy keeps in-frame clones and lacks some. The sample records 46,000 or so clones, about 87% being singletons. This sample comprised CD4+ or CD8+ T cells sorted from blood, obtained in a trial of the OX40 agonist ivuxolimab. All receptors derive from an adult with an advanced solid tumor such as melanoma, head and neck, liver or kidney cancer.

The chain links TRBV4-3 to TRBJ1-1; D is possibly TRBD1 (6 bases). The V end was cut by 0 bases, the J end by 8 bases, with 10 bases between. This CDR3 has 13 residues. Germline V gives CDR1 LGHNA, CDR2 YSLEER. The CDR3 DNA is TGCGCCAGCAGCCAAGATAGGCAGGGGGAAGCTTTCTTT. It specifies CASSQDRQGEAFF.

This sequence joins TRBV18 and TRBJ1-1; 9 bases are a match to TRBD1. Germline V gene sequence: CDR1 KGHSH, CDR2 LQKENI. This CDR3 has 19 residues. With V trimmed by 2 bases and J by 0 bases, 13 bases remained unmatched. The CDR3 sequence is CASSPGTGPRLSMNTEAFF. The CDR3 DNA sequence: TGTGCCAGCTCACCAGGGACAGGGCCAAGACTTTCTATGAACACTGAAGCTTTCTTT.

CDR3 protein: CASSGDREMQAEAFF. The CDR3 nucleotides are TGTGCCAGCAGTGGGGACAGGGAAATGCAGGCTGAAGCTTTCTTT. This chain links TRBV6-1 with TRBJ1-1, with TRBD1 matching over 9 bases. Germline trimming cut 4 bases from V and 6 bases from J; bases unmatched to any gene: 9. This CDR3 is built from 15 residues. In germline, CDR1 is MNHNS, CDR2 SASEGT.

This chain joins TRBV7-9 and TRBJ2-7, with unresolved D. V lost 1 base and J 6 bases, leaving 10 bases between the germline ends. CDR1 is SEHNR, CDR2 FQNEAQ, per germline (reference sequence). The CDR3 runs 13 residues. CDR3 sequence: CASSLGSKGEQYF. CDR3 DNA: TGTGCCAGCAGCTTAGGATCGAAAGGCGAGCAGTACTTC.

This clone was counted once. As DNA, the CDR3 is TGTGCCAGCTCGGGCAGGGGGCCCTACGAGCAGTACTTC. The encoded protein is CASSGRGPYEQYF. The chain links TRBV7-9 to TRBJ2-7; 8 positions match TRBD1. Germline CDR1 SEHNR, CDR2 FQNEAQ (reference sequence). V lost 8 bases, J lost 2 bases, and 5 bases stayed unmatched. CDR3 length equals 13 residues. Drawing the rest from reference TRBV7-9 and TRBJ2-7, the complete variable domain is DTGVSQNPRHKITKRGQNVTFRCDPISEHNRLYWYRQTLGQGPEFLTYFQNEAQLEKSRLLSDRFSAERPKGSFSTLEIQRTEQGDSAMYLCASSGRGPYEQYFGPGTRLTVT.

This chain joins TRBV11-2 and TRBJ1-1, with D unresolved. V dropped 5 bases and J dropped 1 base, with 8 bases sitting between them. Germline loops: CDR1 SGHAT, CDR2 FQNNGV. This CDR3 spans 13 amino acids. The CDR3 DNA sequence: TGTGCCAGCAGCCCCAGCCCGAACACTGAAGCTTTCTTT. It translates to CASSPSPNTEAFF.

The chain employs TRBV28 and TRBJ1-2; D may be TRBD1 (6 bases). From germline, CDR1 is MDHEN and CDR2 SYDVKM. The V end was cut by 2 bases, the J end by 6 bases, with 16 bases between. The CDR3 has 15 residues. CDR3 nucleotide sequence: TGTGCCAGCAGTTTAATTGTGGGGGGCGCCGATGGCTACACCTTC. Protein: CASSLIVGGADGYTF.

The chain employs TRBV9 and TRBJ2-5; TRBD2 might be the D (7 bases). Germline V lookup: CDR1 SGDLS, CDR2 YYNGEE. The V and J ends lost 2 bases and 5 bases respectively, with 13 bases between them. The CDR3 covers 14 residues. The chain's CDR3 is CASSVGGAVETQYF. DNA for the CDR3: TGTGCCAGCAGCGTTGGGGGGGCTGTGGAGACCCAGTACTTC.

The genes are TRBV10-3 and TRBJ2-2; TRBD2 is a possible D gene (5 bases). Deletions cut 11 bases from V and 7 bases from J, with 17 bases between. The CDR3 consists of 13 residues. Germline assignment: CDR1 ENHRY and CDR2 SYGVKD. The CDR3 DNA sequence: TGTGCCCATCACGGGGAGTGGAACGGGGAGCTGTTTTTT. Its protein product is CAHHGEWNGELFF.

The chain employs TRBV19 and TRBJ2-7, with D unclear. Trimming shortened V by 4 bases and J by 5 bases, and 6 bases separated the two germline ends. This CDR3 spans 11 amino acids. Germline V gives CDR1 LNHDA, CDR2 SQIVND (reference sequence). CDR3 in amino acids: CASSRDNEQYF. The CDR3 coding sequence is TGTGCCAGTAGTAGGGATAACGAGCAGTACTTC.

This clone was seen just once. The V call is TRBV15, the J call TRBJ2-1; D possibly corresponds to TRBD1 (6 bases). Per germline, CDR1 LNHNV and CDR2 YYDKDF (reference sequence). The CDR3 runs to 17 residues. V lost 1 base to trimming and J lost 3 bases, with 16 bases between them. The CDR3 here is CATSRAPKTGYYNEQFF. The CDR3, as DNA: TGTGCCACCAGCAGAGCCCCTAAGACAGGCTACTACAATGAGCAGTTCTTC.

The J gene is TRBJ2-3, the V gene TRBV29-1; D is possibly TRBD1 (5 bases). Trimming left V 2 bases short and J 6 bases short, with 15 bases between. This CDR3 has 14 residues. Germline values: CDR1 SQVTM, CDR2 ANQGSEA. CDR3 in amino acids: CSVEPRESSDTQYF. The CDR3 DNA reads TGCAGCGTTGAACCCAGGGAAAGCAGCGATACGCAGTATTTT.

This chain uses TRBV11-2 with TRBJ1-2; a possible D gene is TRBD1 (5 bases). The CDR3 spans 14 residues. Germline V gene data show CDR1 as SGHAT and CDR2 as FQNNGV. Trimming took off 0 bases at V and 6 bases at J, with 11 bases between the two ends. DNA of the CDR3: TGTGCCAGCAGCTTAGAGAGCTGGGGGAATGGCTACACCTTC. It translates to CASSLESWGNGYTF. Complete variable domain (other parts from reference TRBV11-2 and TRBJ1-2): EAGVAQSPRYKIIEKRQSVAFWCNPISGHATLYWYQQILGQGPKLLIQFQNNGVVDDSQLPKDRFSAERLKGVDSTLKIQPAKLEDSAVYLCASSLESWGNGYTFGSGTRLTVV.

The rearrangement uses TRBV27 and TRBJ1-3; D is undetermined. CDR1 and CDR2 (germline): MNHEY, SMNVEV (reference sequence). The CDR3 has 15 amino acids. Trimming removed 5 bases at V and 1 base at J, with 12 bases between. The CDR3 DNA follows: TGTGCCAGCAGTCCAGACGGAACTTCTGGAAACACCATATATTTT. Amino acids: CASSPDGTSGNTIYF.

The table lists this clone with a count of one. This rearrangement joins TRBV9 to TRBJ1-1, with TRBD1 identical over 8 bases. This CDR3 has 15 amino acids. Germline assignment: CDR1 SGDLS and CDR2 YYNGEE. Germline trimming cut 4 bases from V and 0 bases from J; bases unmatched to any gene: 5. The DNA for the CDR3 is TGTGCCAGCAGCTTTGGACAGGGTATGAACACTGAAGCTTTCTTT. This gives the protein CASSFGQGMNTEAFF.

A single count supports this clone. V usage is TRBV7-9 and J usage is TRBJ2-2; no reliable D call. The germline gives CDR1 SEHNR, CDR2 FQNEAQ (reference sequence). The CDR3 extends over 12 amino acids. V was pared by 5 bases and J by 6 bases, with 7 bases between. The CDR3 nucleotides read TGTGCCAGCAGCGTGAATCCCGGGGAGCTGTTTTTT. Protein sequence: CASSVNPGELFF.